The entry that follows covers one T cell receptor beta chain sequence. This record belongs to a study of control samples from healthy donors and cancer patients. The CDR3 has 14 residues. In germline, CDR1 is MGHRA, CDR2 YSYEKL. Unmatched junction bases numbered 2, after V lost 4 bases and J lost 2 bases. Only in-frame clones appear in the TCRdb table, and some are missing; sequencing was by immunoSEQ multiplex PCR. The table records approximately 100,000 clones, roughly 90% of them present only once. The clonotype was recovered from a human donor in good health. The donor label of this sample is uncertain. The sequenced sample was blood. This chain links TRBV4-1 with TRBJ1-2; TRBD1 matches at 9 bases. The DNA of the CDR3 is TGCGCCAGCAGCCCGACAGGGGGAAACTATGGCTACACCTTC. It specifies CASSPTGGNYGYTF.